This T cell receptor (beta chain) originates from a study of blood T cell repertoires in COVID-19. Study overall: T cells, B-cell-depleted T cells, or PBMCs provided the cDNA or gDNA that served as material.

The CDR3 is 15 residues long. Germline V CDR1 and CDR2: KGHDR, SFDVKD. V shed 4 bases and J shed 5 bases, with 13 bases lying between them. Authors' processing steps: The authors estimated nucleated cell counts from reference gene primer amplification. Generated by immunoSEQ multiplex PCR, the TCRdb table keeps only in-frame clones and is missing some. V and J calls and clone size follow that table, whereas D and trimming were derived from the DNA. The sample records about 210,000 clones, 90% to 95% being singletons. Input material: peripheral blood. The chain is built from TRBV24-1 and TRBJ2-2; D is possibly TRBD2 (5 bases). The clonotype comes from a man aged 25-40 years with acute or convalescent COVID-19. This CDR3 reads CATSEPSGMTGELFF. DNA for the CDR3: TGTGCCACCAGTGAACCATCCGGGATGACCGGGGAGCTGTTTTTT.